The 30 T cell receptor beta chains below come from one sample, sequenced in a study of blood T cell repertoires in COVID-19. Sequencing used immunoSEQ multiplex PCR; TCRdb keeps in-frame clones, though not all of them. The sample holds about 220,000 clones; almost 90% are singletons and the top ten take roughly 15%. Sequenced sample: PBMCs or T cells enriched from blood (not recorded which). The source is a woman in her 50s with acute COVID-19.

The V gene is TRBV9, the J gene TRBJ2-5; weak D call: TRBD1 (7 bases). Per germline, CDR1 SGDLS and CDR2 YYNGEE. This CDR3 contains 15 residues. V lost 7 bases, J lost 5 bases, and 21 bases lay in between. CDR3 loop: CASGRGQSEFETQYF. CDR3 sequence (DNA): TGTGCCAGCGGGCGGGGACAGTCGGAGTTCGAGACCCAGTACTTC.

This chain's CDR3 is CASSFPSGGQFF. In nucleotides, the CDR3 is TGTGCCAGCAGTTTCCCCAGCGGGGGTCAGTTCTTC. J is TRBJ2-1 and V is TRBV27; 8 bases line up with TRBD2. Looked up from germline, CDR1 is MNHEY and CDR2 is SMNVEV (reference sequence). CDR3 length equals 12 residues. J gave up 13 bases and V 3 bases, and 5 bases lay outside the gene matches.

This chain joins TRBV15 and TRBJ1-5; D call uncertain. Germline V gene sequence: CDR1 LNHNV, CDR2 YYDKDF (reference sequence). This CDR3 contains 15 residues. V was trimmed by 6 bases and J by 2 bases, leaving 14 bases between them. The CDR3 DNA reads as TGTGCCACCAGTAGTACATTTGCGGGCAATCAGCCCCAGCATTTT. This encodes CATSSTFAGNQPQHF. Drawing the rest from reference TRBV15 and TRBJ1-5, the complete variable domain is DAMVIQNPRYQVTQFGKPVTLSCSQTLNHNVMYWYQQKSSQAPKLLFHYYDKDFNNEADTPDNFQSRRPNTSFCFLDIRSPGLGDTAMYLCATSSTFAGNQPQHFGDGTRLSIL.

A single count supports this clone. This chain joins TRBV27 and TRBJ2-2; D might be TRBD2 (7 bases). There are 14 residues in the CDR3. V was trimmed by 8 bases and J by 4 bases, leaving 14 bases between them. Germline loops: CDR1 MNHEY, CDR2 SMNVEV (reference sequence). The CDR3 here is CASSRRGGTGELFF. The DNA for the CDR3 is TGTGCCAGCTCCCGGAGGGGGGGCACCGGGGAGCTGTTTTTT.

The genes are TRBV27 and TRBJ2-7; 9 bases map to TRBD2. The CDR3 is 17 amino acids. Germline CDR1 MNHEY, CDR2 SMNVEV (reference sequence). Losses at the gene ends were 3 bases for V and 5 bases for J; bases not matched to a gene: 14. The CDR3 bases are TGTGCCAGCAGTTTTATGTCGGGCGGGAGGGCTTTAGACGAGCAGTACTTC. This translates into CASSFMSGGRALDEQYF.

This chain uses TRBV19 with TRBJ1-5; 7 bases line up with TRBD1. The V gene end was trimmed by 7 bases and the J gene end by 0 bases; junction bases not matched to a gene: 6. Germline assignment: CDR1 LNHDA and CDR2 SQIVND (reference sequence). This CDR3 is built from 15 residues. CDR3 nucleotides: TGTGCCAGTACCCGGGACAGTTATAGCAATCAGCCCCAGCATTTT. It is translated as CASTRDSYSNQPQHF.

The CDR3 DNA sequence: TGTGCCAGCAGTTTGGACAGGGGGCACTACGAGCAGTACTTC. It is translated as CASSLDRGHYEQYF. This chain links TRBV27 with TRBJ2-7, with 11 bases matching TRBD1. V shed 3 bases, J shed 3 bases, and the junction held 1 base outside the gene matches. The CDR3 totals 14 residues. CDR1 is MNHEY, CDR2 SMNVEV, per germline (reference sequence).

The chain has TRBV28 and TRBJ1-2; 12 bases are shared with TRBD1. The CDR3 loop spans 17 amino acids. CDR1 is MDHEN, CDR2 SYDVKM, per germline. The V and J ends lost 1 base and 0 bases, in that order; junction bases with no gene match: 3. The CDR3 coding sequence is TGTGCCAGCAGTTTATACCGGGACAGGGGGCCTAACTATGGCTACACCTTC. Translated: CASSLYRDRGPNYGYTF.

V and J are TRBV30 and TRBJ1-6, with D unresolved. Germline V CDR1 and CDR2: GTSNPN, SVGIG (reference sequence). This CDR3 comprises 18 residues. The germline V and J ends were trimmed by 0 bases and 1 base, with 16 bases remaining between them. In nucleotides, the CDR3 is TGTGCCTGGAGTGTACGGAGCGGAATAAGGTCCTATAATTCACCCCTCCACTTT. This sequence encodes CAWSVRSGIRSYNSPLHF.

This clone appeared a few times. The chain uses TRBV5-1 and TRBJ1-1, with TRBD1 as a possible D gene (6 bases). This CDR3 is built from 14 residues. Germline-derived CDR1 and CDR2 are SGHRS and YFSETQ. Between the trimmed V and J ends, which lost 5 bases and 0 bases, there was a span of 11 bases. This chain's CDR3 is CASSMDSLNTEAFF. Here the CDR3 DNA reads TGCGCCAGCAGTATGGACAGCCTGAACACTGAAGCTTTCTTT.

The V gene is TRBV6-6, the J gene TRBJ1-2; the match to TRBD1 covers 9 bases. The CDR3 is 14 amino acids. Germline V gives CDR1 MNHNY, CDR2 SVGAGI (reference sequence). With 5 bases clipped from V and 5 bases from J, the junction kept 6 bases outside the gene matches. The CDR3 sequence is CASSNTGTGYGYTF. CDR3 coding DNA: TGTGCCAGCAGTAATACCGGGACAGGGTATGGCTACACCTTC.

This CDR3 reads CASSSPPGLAGGGNEQFF. The CDR3 DNA is TGTGCCAGCAGCTCCCCTCCGGGACTAGCGGGAGGAGGGAATGAGCAGTTCTTC. The chain combines TRBV11-3 with TRBJ2-1, with 15 bases lining up with TRBD2. Germline V gene lookup returns CDR1 SGHNT and CDR2 YENEEA. The V segment lost 4 bases and the J segment 7 bases; nucleotides outside the gene matches: 11. The CDR3 extends over 18 amino acids.

Written as DNA, the CDR3 is TGTGCCAGCAGTCCTCCTCTTCTACCCTACGAGCAGTACTTC. It yields the protein CASSPPLLPYEQYF. V gene TRBV28 combines with J gene TRBJ2-7; D uncertain. The CDR3 runs 14 residues. The germline V gene encodes CDR1 MDHEN and CDR2 SYDVKM. V was cut by 5 bases and J by 2 bases, with 13 bases left in between.

The V call is TRBV10-3, the J call TRBJ2-1; 11 bases match TRBD2. The CDR3 sequence is 14 residues long. CDR1 and CDR2 (germline): ENHRY, SYGVKD. The junction had 3 bases not matched to a gene; V was cut back by 4 bases and J by 7 bases. The CDR3 region has the DNA TGTGCCATCAGTGGTAGCGGGAGGGGTAATGAGCAGTTCTTC. Its protein is CAISGSGRGNEQFF.

This clone was detected a few times. This rearrangement joins TRBV7-3 to TRBJ1-5, with a possible D match to TRBD1 (5 bases). Looked up from germline, CDR1 is SGHTA and CDR2 is FQGTGA. The CDR3 is 18 amino acids. The V end lost 3 bases, the J end lost 3 bases, and 21 bases lay between the germline ends. This CDR3 reads CASSFGRGQQGHNQPQHF. CDR3 coding DNA: TGTGCCAGCAGCTTTGGGAGGGGCCAACAAGGACACAATCAGCCCCAGCATTTT.

This clone has only a few counts. J is TRBJ2-1 and V is TRBV5-1; 8 bases align to TRBD2. After removal of 2 bases from V and 5 bases from J, the junction contained 6 bases not matched to a gene. Germline lookup yields CDR1 SGHRS and CDR2 YFSETQ. This CDR3 region has 15 residues. The CDR3 protein is CASSFTGGRNNEQFF. The DNA of the CDR3 is TGCGCCAGCAGCTTTACGGGAGGGAGGAACAATGAGCAGTTCTTC.

Here the CDR3 reads CASQGDRGGMETQYF. The CDR3 DNA follows: TGTGCAAGTCAGGGGGACAGGGGTGGGATGGAGACCCAGTACTTC. The chain links TRBV10-3 to TRBJ2-5; 10 positions match TRBD1. Germline V CDR1 and CDR2: ENHRY, SYGVKD. CDR3 length: 15 residues.

CDR3 DNA: TGTGCCAGCAGCTGGGACAGGGGAGGGACCCAGTACTTC. It translates to CASSWDRGGTQYF. The V call is TRBV5-4, the J call TRBJ2-5; TRBD1 matches 10 bases. The CDR3 has 13 residues. Germline V gene lookup returns CDR1 SGHNT and CDR2 YYREEE (reference sequence). V dropped 3 bases and J dropped 7; count of bases not matched to a gene: 3.

The chain combines TRBV19 with TRBJ2-3; 9 positions agree with TRBD2. The CDR3 sequence is 15 residues long. The junction had 1 base not matched to a gene; V was cut back by 1 base and J by 2 bases. Germline V gene data show CDR1 as LNHDA and CDR2 as SQIVND (reference sequence). This CDR3 is CASSIGLAVTDTQYF. The CDR3 DNA is TGTGCCAGTAGTATAGGACTAGCGGTCACAGATACGCAGTATTTT. The full variable domain, rest sourced from reference TRBV19 and TRBJ2-3, is DGGITQSPKYLFRKEGQNVTLSCEQNLNHDAMYWYRQDPGQGLRLIYYSQIVNDFQKGDIAEGYSVSREKKESFPLTVTSAQKNPTAFYLCASSIGLAVTDTQYFGPGTRLTVL.

V and J are TRBV18 and TRBJ1-2; 8 nucleotides agree with TRBD1. Germline assignment: CDR1 KGHSH and CDR2 LQKENI. The V segment lost 3 bases and the J segment 4 bases; nucleotides outside the gene matches: 7. The CDR3 sequence is 15 residues long. CDR3 bases: TGTGCCAGCTCACCGGACAGGGCCATATCCTATGGCTACACCTTC. This translates into CASSPDRAISYGYTF.

This clone showed up just once. The chain recombines TRBV7-6 with TRBJ1-5; 9 bases line up with TRBD1. Germline CDR1 SGHVS, CDR2 FNYEAQ. Trimming cost V 4 bases and J 6 bases; bases outside gene matches: 7. The CDR3 totals 15 residues. The chain's CDR3 is CASSSDRGSGQPQHF. CDR3 nucleotides: TGTGCCAGCAGCTCGGACAGGGGTTCTGGTCAGCCCCAGCATTTT.

To note about this clone: Sequence at one end of the junction differs from germline and may be a read error. The chain uses TRBV11-1 and TRBJ2-7; 13 nucleotides match TRBD2. From germline, CDR1 is SGHAT and CDR2 FQDESV (reference sequence). This CDR3 is built from 13 residues. The CDR3 sequence is CASSFRTSGSLHF. CDR3 nucleotide sequence: TGTGCCAGCAGCTTCCGGACTAGCGGGAGTCTCCACTTC.

The V and J genes are TRBV3-1 (or the pseudogene TRBV3-2) and TRBJ2-5, with 8 bases matching TRBD1. This CDR3 comprises 17 residues. V lost 4 bases and J lost 5; bases outside the gene matches: 15. Germline CDR1 reads LGHDT; CDR2 reads YNNKEL (reference sequence). The CDR3 sequence: CASSPGQGLLSVETQYF. The CDR3, as DNA: TGTGCCAGCAGCCCCGGACAGGGACTCTTATCCGTCGAGACCCAGTACTTC.

V usage is TRBV27 and J usage is TRBJ1-5; 9 bases align to TRBD1. V lost 2 bases to trimming and J lost 9 bases; unmatched junction nucleotides: 8. There are 15 residues in the CDR3. Germline V gene data show CDR1 as MNHEY and CDR2 as SMNVEV (reference sequence). CDR3 DNA sequence: TGTGCCAGCAGTTTAGATACAGGGGGCGTAGGGCCCCAGCATTTT. Amino acids: CASSLDTGGVGPQHF.

Comments on this clone: Other DNA sequences in this specimen translate into the identical CDR3. The J gene is TRBJ2-5, the V gene TRBV27; a weak D match, TRBD1 (6 bases). CDR3 length: 15 residues. V gave up 0 bases and J gave up 1 base, with 9 bases separating them. Germline lookup yields CDR1 MNHEY and CDR2 SMNVEV (reference sequence). The CDR3 DNA reads as TGTGCCAGCAGTTTATCAGGCAGGGGCCAAGAGACCCAGTACTTC. Its translation is CASSLSGRGQETQYF.

Worth noting for this clone: Other DNA sequences within the sample encode an identical CDR3. This chain joins TRBV28 and TRBJ1-1, with 8 positions matching TRBD1. Germline V CDR1 and CDR2: MDHEN, SYDVKM. With 4 bases clipped from V and 1 base from J, the junction kept 2 bases outside the gene matches. This CDR3 comprises 14 residues. The CDR3: CASSYRGGNTEAFF. As DNA, the CDR3 is TGTGCCAGCAGTTACAGGGGGGGGAACACTGAAGCTTTCTTT.

The chain combines TRBV7-6 with TRBJ1-5; D gene ambiguous. CDR1 is SGHVS, CDR2 FNYEAQ, per germline. CDR3 length equals 18 residues. The V end lost 5 bases, the J end lost 2 bases, and 22 bases lay between the germline ends. CDR3 in DNA: TGTGCCAGCAGCCCCGCGAGAGGGAATCGGATGGGCAATCAGCCCCAGCATTTT. It specifies CASSPARGNRMGNQPQHF.

The chain has TRBV19 and TRBJ1-2; tentative D call: TRBD1 (5 bases). This CDR3 spans 12 amino acids. Trimming pared 5 bases from V and 3 bases from J, leaving 7 bases between. In germline, CDR1 is LNHDA, CDR2 SQIVND (reference sequence). The CDR3 DNA follows: TGTGCCAGTAGTTTGGGGCACTATGGCTACACCTTC. Its protein product is CASSLGHYGYTF.

The chain links TRBV6-5 to TRBJ2-7; possibly TRBD1 for D (7 bases). V shed 5 bases and J shed 1 base, with 15 bases lying between them. The V gene's germline CDR1 is MNHEY and CDR2 SVGAGI. The CDR3 is 15 residues long. CDR3 nucleotides: TGTGCCAGCAGTAGGGGCGGGACAGCTTCCTACGAGCAGTACTTC. Translation: CASSRGGTASYEQYF.

The genes are TRBV5-3 and TRBJ2-1; D is perhaps TRBD2 (6 bases). TRBV5-3 is identified as an open reading frame with a role that is uncertain. The CDR3 totals 15 residues. The V end lost 1 base, the J end lost 0 bases, and 8 bases lay between the germline ends. The CDR3 coding sequence is TGTGCCAGAAGCTTGTGGCGGGGCTCCTACAATGAGCAGTTCTTC. The encoded protein is CARSLWRGSYNEQFF.